This T cell receptor beta chain was captured in a study of shared clonotypes between healthy human individuals. Study details: CD4 naive and CD4 memory each took three plates per donor, while CD8 naive took two and CD8 memory one.

Assay runs were performed at deep level. Profiled with immunoSEQ multiplex PCR; TCRdb holds only in-frame clones, not every one. The sample has under 2,500,000 clones; nearly 97% are singletons. The authors divided CD4+ cells into CD45RA+ naive and CD45RA-negative memory subsets. Regarding this clone: Its specificity is unknown.

Trimming at V came to 5 bases and at J to 8 bases, leaving 7 bases not matched to a gene. The CDR3 extends over 13 amino acids. Germline V gene lookup returns CDR1 MNHEY and CDR2 SMNVEV (reference sequence). Overall study results and limits: The authors sampled blood alone, and tissue repertoires likely differ.

This sequence joins TRBV27 and TRBJ1-2; 8 bases match TRBD1. The TCR originated in a man between 18 and 29 years old in good health. Sequenced: naive CD4+ T cells sorted from blood. Sample subset: CD45RA+ positively selected. As DNA, the CDR3 is TGTGCCAGCAGTCACCGGGACAGGCGCGGCTACACCTTC. It yields the protein CASSHRDRRGYTF.